Each of the 30 T cell receptor beta chains below was sequenced from the same sample in a study of glioma-infiltrating T cells. Using RNA template, CDR3s of TCR alpha and beta were amplified with iRepertoire arm-PCR. TCRdb fed the multiplex PCR reads into MiXCR, producing one record per CDR3 protein. This table holds 15,000 to 20,000 distinct CDR3 sequences, more than 45% found once. Sequencing was performed on glioma tissue, nonneoplastic brain tissue, or PBMCs (not recorded which). Every receptor here comes from a human donor with low-grade glioma or glioblastoma, undergoing nonglioma brain surgery, or in good health (not recorded which).

This clonotype occurred many times. The chain couples TRBV4-1 to TRBJ1-5; perhaps TRBD1 as D (5 bases). V shed 1 base and J shed 7 bases, with 14 bases lying between them. The CDR3 has 15 residues. Germline-derived CDR1 and CDR2 are MGHRA and YSYEKL. This CDR3 is CASSQVFSGQQPQHF. CDR3 nucleotides: TGCGCCAGCAGCCAAGTGTTCTCAGGGCAACAGCCCCAGCATTTT.

Note on this clonotype: Mismatch with germline at one junction end may stem from a read error. The V call is TRBV11-2, the J call TRBJ2-7; D ambiguous. CDR1 is SGHAT, CDR2 FQNNGV, per germline. The CDR3 is 21 amino acids. Here the CDR3 reads CAGSLVQWSRHGIGSSYEQYF. CDR3 DNA sequence: TGTGCCGGCAGCTTAGTTCAATGGTCGCGACATGGCATCGGCAGCTCCTACGAGCAGTACTTC.

By sample share, this clonotype is medium-sized. The CDR3 region is CASSLQDRDRGEKLFF. For the CDR3, the DNA is TGTGCCAGCAGTTTGCAAGATCGGGACAGGGGTGAAAAACTGTTTTTT. This sequence joins TRBV4-2 and TRBJ1-4; TRBD1 matches at 10 bases. Germline values: CDR1 LGHNA, CDR2 YNFKEQ. With 6 bases clipped from V and 7 bases from J, the junction kept 11 bases outside the gene matches. CDR3 length: 16 residues.

The chain joins TRBV28 to TRBJ2-3; D is perhaps TRBD1 (5 bases). Trimming removed 2 bases from V and 1 base from J, with 13 bases in between. Germline-derived CDR1 and CDR2 are MDHEN and SYDVKM. The CDR3 runs to 16 residues. CDR3 bases: TGTGCCAGCAGTTTACTGACAGAGAAAGGCACAGATACGCAGTATTTT. Its protein is CASSLLTEKGTDTQYF.

Here the CDR3 DNA reads TGTGCCAGCAGTTTATACTCCTTAGCTACGGGTGAAGCTTTCTTT. As protein: CASSLYSLATGEAFF. This rearrangement joins TRBV27 to TRBJ1-1; no definite D call. Trimming removed 1 base from V and 7 bases from J, with 16 bases in between. CDR1 is MNHEY and CDR2 is SMNVEV in the germline V gene (reference sequence). This CDR3 region has 15 residues.

The table lists this clonotype with a count of one. At one end the junction does not follow the germline gene, possibly because of a read error. The chain couples TRBV7-2 to TRBJ2-1, with TRBD2 matching 12 bases. This CDR3 is built from 18 residues. In germline, CDR1 is SGHTA, CDR2 FQGNSA. Here the CDR3 DNA reads TGTGACAGCACTGGGATGCTAGCGGGAGGGCCAATTAGTAATGAGCAGTTCTTC. It translates to CDSTGMLAGGPISNEQFF.

Ten or more counts support this clonotype. The chain is built from TRBV28 and TRBJ2-3, with D hard to call. V was clipped by 3 bases and J by 3 bases, with 7 bases between them. This CDR3 has 13 residues. Germline lookup yields CDR1 MDHEN and CDR2 SYDVKM. Here the CDR3 reads CASSLKSTDTQYF. DNA for the CDR3: TGTGCCAGCAGTTTGAAGTCAACAGATACGCAGTATTTT.

On this clonotype: The CDR3 end shows no conserved phenylalanine or tryptophan, and so a read error is likely. V and J are TRBV4-1 and TRBJ1-2, with a weak D call TRBD1 (6 bases). Germline CDR1 reads MGHRA; CDR2 reads YSYEKL. The CDR3 totals 16 residues. Between the trimmed V and J ends, which lost 1 base and 4 bases, there was a span of 16 bases. CDR3 sequence (DNA): TGCGCCAGCAGCCAAGTCAGCTCCGGGACATCCTATGGCTACACCCTC. It translates to CASSQVSSGTSYGYTL.

This clonotype was found a few times. The genes are TRBV12-3 or TRBV12-4 and TRBJ1-5; TRBD1 might be the D (5 bases). The CDR3 extends over 16 amino acids. Trimming pared 3 bases from V and 1 base from J, leaving 13 bases between. CDR3 nucleotide sequence: TGTGCCAGCAGTTTGGGGACCCTGAAGAGCAATCAGCCCCAGCATTTT. Its translation: CASSLGTLKSNQPQHF.

The chain employs TRBV27 and TRBJ1-2; D not resolved. From germline, CDR1 is MNHEY and CDR2 SMNVEV (reference sequence). CDR3 length: 14 amino acids. V lost 3 bases to trimming and J lost 4 bases, with 12 bases between them. CDR3 sequence: CASSFGRLGYGYTF. In DNA, the CDR3 is TGTGCCAGCAGTTTTGGCCGCCTTGGCTATGGCTACACCTTC.

This clonotype was found many times. The chain employs TRBV4-3 and TRBJ2-7; D is possibly TRBD1 (8 bases). Germline CDR1 LGHNA, CDR2 YSLEER. The CDR3 is made up of 16 amino acids. Trimming left V 1 base short and J 2 bases short, with 15 bases between. The CDR3 loop reads CASSQGLTGGAYEQYF. In nucleotides, the CDR3 is TGCGCCAGCAGCCAAGGTTTAACAGGGGGGGCCTACGAGCAGTACTTC.

V usage is TRBV27 and J usage is TRBJ1-5, with a tentative D call TRBD1 (5 bases). Germline values: CDR1 MNHEY, CDR2 SMNVEV (reference sequence). The germline V and J ends were trimmed by 4 bases and 5 bases, with 6 bases remaining between them. The CDR3 spans 12 residues. The CDR3 DNA sequence: TGTGCCAGCAGTTCGGGGGATCAGCCCCAGCATTTT. This translates into CASSSGDQPQHF.

Comments on this clonotype: It may be a read error: a sequence one base away is much more abundant. The genes are TRBV7-9 and TRBJ2-7; D may match TRBD1 or TRBD2 (6 bases each). V was cut by 4 bases and J by 3 bases, with 13 bases left in between. The CDR3 sequence is 14 residues long. CDR1 is SEHNR, CDR2 FQNEAQ, per germline (reference sequence). This CDR3 is CASSSRDMHYEQYF. As DNA, the CDR3 is TGTGCCAGCAGCTCGCGGGACATGCACTACGAGCAGTACTTC.

This chain links TRBV28 with TRBJ1-5, with TRBD1 identical over 7 bases. The CDR3 consists of 14 residues. CDR1 and CDR2 from the germline V gene are MDHEN and SYDVKM. V trimming: 10 bases; J trimming: 5 bases; junction bases outside the gene matches: 11. In nucleotides, the CDR3 is TGTGCCACCCTCGGGGGCAGGGGGTATCAGCCCCAGCATTTT. This encodes CATLGGRGYQPQHF.

In this sample, this clonotype turned up many times. The CDR3, as DNA: TGTGCCAGCAGCTTCGGGACGCACCGAGGGGTATCTCAGTATTTT. This translates into CASSFGTHRGVSQYF. The V call is TRBV7-9, the J call TRBJ2-3; either TRBD1 or TRBD2 may fit D (5 bases each). This CDR3 region has 15 residues. Deletions cut 3 bases from V and 12 bases from J, with 22 bases between. The V gene's germline CDR1 is SEHNR and CDR2 FQNEAQ (reference sequence).

The chain couples TRBV20-1 to TRBJ2-7; D possibly uses TRBD1 or TRBD2 (5 bases each). V lost 3 bases, J lost 3 bases, and 15 bases lay in between. The CDR3 consists of 14 residues. From germline, CDR1 is DFQATT and CDR2 SNEGSKA (reference sequence). The CDR3 nucleotides read TGCAGTGCTAGTGAAGGGACCTTTGGCTACGAGCAGTACTTC. The encoded protein is CSASEGTFGYEQYF.

This clonotype was seen repeatedly, ten times or more. The chain carries TRBV4-2 and TRBJ2-2; no definite D call. Per germline, CDR1 LGHNA and CDR2 YNFKEQ. V lost 0 bases and J 6 bases, leaving 8 bases between the germline ends. This CDR3 has 14 residues. The chain's CDR3 is CASSQESLAGELFF. The CDR3 DNA follows: TGTGCCAGCAGCCAAGAAAGTCTGGCCGGGGAGCTGTTTTTT.

This clonotype occurred many times. The chain combines TRBV2 with TRBJ1-2; D not resolved. Trimming took off 7 bases at V and 4 bases at J, with 16 bases between the two ends. The CDR3 totals 14 residues. Per the germline V gene, CDR1 is SNHLY and CDR2 is FYNNEI. CDR3 coding DNA: TGTGCCAGCAAGGGTTTCGGGAACATCTATGGCTACACCTTC. This sequence encodes CASKGFGNIYGYTF.

Written as DNA, the CDR3 is TGTGCCAGCAGCTCCACAGGGGACTATGGCTACACCTTC. As protein: CASSSTGDYGYTF. J is TRBJ1-2 and V is TRBV7-9, with 7 bases lining up with TRBD1. The J segment lost 3 bases and the V segment lost 4 bases, leaving 2 bases of the junction unmatched. Germline V gives CDR1 SEHNR, CDR2 FQNEAQ (reference sequence). The CDR3 has 13 residues.

The genes are TRBV7-2 and TRBJ2-3; D call uncertain. The germline V gene encodes CDR1 SGHTA and CDR2 FQGNSA. This CDR3 region has 13 residues. Trimming removed 2 bases from V and 6 bases from J, with 9 bases in between. The CDR3 loop is CASSLTIYDTQYF. DNA for the CDR3: TGTGCCAGCAGCTTAACTATTTACGATACGCAGTATTTT. Using reference TRBV7-2 and TRBJ2-3 for the parts outside the CDR3, the full variable domain is GAGVSQSPSNKVTEKGKDVELRCDPISGHTALYWYRQSLGQGLEFLIYFQGNSAPDKSGLPSDRFSAERTGGSVSTLTIQRTQQEDSAVYLCASSLTIYDTQYFGPGTRLTVL.

The chain carries TRBV20-1 and TRBJ1-1; 7 bases agree with TRBD1. Germline V gene data show CDR1 as DFQATT and CDR2 as SNEGSKA (reference sequence). V shed 1 base, J shed 6 bases, and the junction held 8 bases outside the gene matches. The CDR3 has 14 amino acids. The CDR3 DNA is TGCAGTGCTAGAGGAGACAGGGAGTTAGCTGAAGCTTTCTTT. Its protein is CSARGDRELAEAFF.

In its sample, this clonotype is medium-sized. V usage is TRBV4-3 and J usage is TRBJ2-3; no clear D. Between the trimmed V and J ends, which lost 1 base and 1 base, there was a span of 9 bases. This CDR3 contains 15 residues. The germline V gene has CDR1 LGHNA and CDR2 YSLEER. The CDR3 sequence: CASSQVIDGTDTQYF. CDR3 nucleotide sequence: TGCGCCAGCAGCCAAGTAATAGACGGCACAGATACGCAGTATTTT.

Relative to its sample, this clonotype is medium-sized. The rearrangement uses TRBV28 and TRBJ2-1, with D unclear. Trimming took 3 bases from V and 7 from J, leaving 4 bases between them. Germline V gene lookup returns CDR1 MDHEN and CDR2 SYDVKM. The CDR3 is 11 amino acids. The CDR3 sequence: CASSFVNEQFF. The CDR3, as DNA: TGTGCCAGCAGTTTCGTTAATGAGCAGTTCTTC. Drawing the rest from reference TRBV28 and TRBJ2-1, the complete variable domain is DVKVTQSSRYLVKRTGEKVFLECVQDMDHENMFWYRQDPGLGLRLIYFSYDVKMKEKGDIPEGYSVSREKKERFSLILESASTNQTSMYLCASSFVNEQFFGPGTRLTVL.

The chain couples TRBV12-5 to TRBJ1-1, with 7 bases matching TRBD1. The germline CDR1 and CDR2 sequences are LGHNT and FRNRAP. The length of the CDR3 is 14 residues. The CDR3 DNA sequence: TGTGATTACAGGGGTCCGGGACTCAAAAATGAAGCTTTCTTT. Translation: CDYRGPGLKNEAFF.

This clonotype has ten or more counts. The chain combines TRBV15 with TRBJ1-6; D gene ambiguous. V lost 1 base and J lost 8, with 12 bases in between. CDR3 length equals 15 residues. Germline-derived CDR1 and CDR2 are LNHNV and YYDKDF (reference sequence). This chain's CDR3 is CATSRGPSRDSPLHF. Written as DNA, the CDR3 is TGTGCCACCAGCAGAGGACCCAGTCGAGATTCACCCCTCCACTTT. The variable domain in full, completed from reference TRBV15 and TRBJ1-6, reads DAMVIQNPRYQVTQFGKPVTLSCSQTLNHNVMYWYQQKSSQAPKLLFHYYDKDFNNEADTPDNFQSRRPNTSFCFLDIRSPGLGDTAMYLCATSRGPSRDSPLHFGNGTRLTVT.

The CDR3 protein is CASSPDSSNQPQHF. The CDR3 bases are TGTGCCAGCAGCCCAGACAGTAGCAATCAGCCCCAGCATTTT. The V call is TRBV7-2, the J call TRBJ1-5; the D gene is possibly TRBD1 (5 bases). The CDR3 loop spans 14 amino acids. V was cut by 5 bases and J by 0 bases, with 8 bases left in between. Germline values: CDR1 SGHTA, CDR2 FQGNSA. Full variable domain (remainder filled in from reference TRBV7-2 and TRBJ1-5): GAGVSQSPSNKVTEKGKDVELRCDPISGHTALYWYRQSLGQGLEFLIYFQGNSAPDKSGLPSDRFSAERTGGSVSTLTIQRTQQEDSAVYLCASSPDSSNQPQHFGDGTRLSIL.

This chain connects TRBV7-9 to TRBJ1-5; the match to TRBD1 covers 8 bases. Germline CDR1 SEHNR, CDR2 FQNEAQ (reference sequence). This CDR3 has 17 residues. The junction had 5 bases not matched to a gene; V was cut back by 1 base and J by 0 bases. The CDR3 spells CASSLDGTGYSNQPQHF. The CDR3 region has the DNA TGTGCCAGCAGCTTAGACGGGACAGGATATAGCAATCAGCCCCAGCATTTT.

The V call is TRBV20-1, the J call TRBJ1-6; 7 bases align to TRBD1. Per germline, CDR1 DFQATT and CDR2 SNEGSKA (reference sequence). The CDR3 totals 15 residues. Unmatched junction bases numbered 11, after V lost 2 bases and J lost 10 bases. The CDR3 protein is CSARNPTGRNSPLHF. The CDR3 DNA follows: TGCAGTGCTAGAAATCCGACAGGGCGAAACTCACCCCTCCACTTT.

The chain links TRBV6-2 or TRBV6-3 to TRBJ2-5; D is perhaps TRBD1 or TRBD2 (5 bases each). Trimming shortened V by 6 bases and J by 5 bases, and 19 bases separated the two germline ends. Germline assignment: CDR1 MNHEY and CDR2 SVGEGT. This CDR3 has 15 residues. The DNA for the CDR3 is TGTGCCAGCAGCCAGACCCGGGGCAGGGCGGAGACCCAGTACTTC. This encodes CASSQTRGRAETQYF.

By proportion, this clonotype is medium-sized. The chain joins TRBV27 to TRBJ1-5; TRBD1 matches 8 bases. The CDR3 length is 13 residues. CDR1 is MNHEY and CDR2 is SMNVEV in the germline V gene (reference sequence). J gave up 3 bases and V 8 bases, and 3 bases lay outside the gene matches. CDR3 protein: CASGDRNNQPQHF. The DNA for the CDR3 is TGTGCCAGCGGGGACAGGAACAATCAGCCCCAGCATTTT.